What follows are 16 T cell receptor beta chains derived from one specimen sequenced in a study of type 1 regulatory T cells. TCRdb analysed the reads with MiXCR anew, one entry per CDR3 protein. The sample contains roughly 40,000 distinct CDR3 sequences, 12% of which appear only once. Antigens for these TCRs are unknown. What was sequenced was cultured non-Tr1 T cells, either the whole culture or a sorted T cell fraction (not recorded which). The receptor source for this set is a human donor in good health.

This chain links TRBV20-1 with TRBJ2-7, with 9 bases that match TRBD1. Germline CDR1 and CDR2: DFQATT and SNEGSKA (reference sequence). The V gene end was trimmed by 0 bases and the J gene end by 7 bases; junction bases not matched to a gene: 7. The CDR3 runs to 14 residues. The CDR3: CSARDGQGLGEQYF. For the CDR3, the DNA is TGCAGTGCTAGAGATGGACAGGGGCTGGGGGAGCAGTACTTC.

This clonotype was seen many times. This chain links TRBV4-2 with TRBJ2-1; tentative D call: TRBD2 (5 bases). This CDR3 is built from 14 residues. The V end was cut by 0 bases, the J end by 10 bases, with 13 bases between. Germline V gives CDR1 LGHNA, CDR2 YNFKEQ. CDR3 residues: CASSQDVGAGEQFF. The CDR3 DNA sequence: TGTGCCAGCAGCCAAGATGTGGGAGCCGGGGAGCAGTTCTTC.

As concerns this clonotype: It may be a read error: a sequence one base away is much more abundant. V usage is TRBV5-1 and J usage is TRBJ2-2; D call uncertain. The V and J ends lost 1 base and 4 bases respectively, with 8 bases between them. This CDR3 region has 14 residues. The germline gives CDR1 SGHRS, CDR2 YFSETQ. DNA for the CDR3: TGCGCCAGCAGCTTGCTTGTCGGCACCGGGGAGCTGTTTTTT. As protein: CASSLLVGTGELFF.

This clonotype was observed a few times. This chain links TRBV6-5 with TRBJ1-3; possible D gene TRBD1, 6 bases. V was clipped by 7 bases and J by 0 bases, with 13 bases between them. The length of the CDR3 is 15 residues. Germline V gene data show CDR1 as MNHEY and CDR2 as SVGAGI. For the CDR3, the DNA is TGTGCCAGCACTAGGGGGGCGGCCTCTGGAAACACCATATATTTT. Amino acids: CASTRGAASGNTIYF.

This clonotype occurred a few times. V usage is TRBV7-8 and J usage is TRBJ1-1; tentatively, D is TRBD1 (6 bases). Trimming pared 2 bases from V and 1 base from J, leaving 14 bases between. CDR3 length: 16 residues. In germline, CDR1 is SGHVS, CDR2 FQNEAQ. CDR3 loop: CASSLRDRQANTEAFF. The CDR3 DNA reads as TGTGCCAGCAGCTTACGTGATCGACAGGCGAACACTGAAGCTTTCTTT. Full variable domain (missing parts from reference TRBV7-8 and TRBJ1-1): GAGVSQSPRYKVAKRGQDVALRCDPISGHVSLFWYQQALGQGPEFLTYFQNEAQLDKSGLPSDRFFAERPEGSVSTLKIQRTQQEDSAVYLCASSLRDRQANTEAFFGQGTRLTVV.

This clonotype appeared many times. This chain joins TRBV25-1 and TRBJ1-6, with D hard to call. Trimming took off 10 bases at V and 5 bases at J, with 12 bases between the two ends. From germline, CDR1 is MGHDK and CDR2 SYGVNS. The CDR3 extends over 13 amino acids. CDR3 region: CATSGLDNSPLHF. CDR3 DNA: TGTGCCACCTCGGGTCTCGATAATTCACCCCTCCACTTT.

The chain recombines TRBV11-2 with TRBJ2-5; 10 nucleotides match TRBD1. Germline V gene sequence: CDR1 SGHAT, CDR2 FQNNGV. The CDR3 has 14 residues. The trim removed 3 bases at V and 7 bases at J, leaving 5 bases unmatched. As DNA, the CDR3 is TGTGCCAGCAGCTTCCGGGACAGGGGTGTGACCCAGTACTTC. As protein: CASSFRDRGVTQYF.

The chain links TRBV5-1 to TRBJ2-2; D might be TRBD1 or TRBD2, each matching 5 bases. In germline, CDR1 is SGHRS, CDR2 YFSETQ. Trimming removed 6 bases at V and 6 bases at J, with 15 bases between. The CDR3 has 14 residues. CDR3 nucleotide sequence: TGCGCCAGCATCGGGGACCTAGACGCCGGGGAGCTGTTTTTT. Encoded protein: CASIGDLDAGELFF.

This clonotype was detected a few times. DNA of the CDR3: TGCAGTGCTAGAGATCCCAGGACAGGGGAAAAACTGTTTTTT. It encodes CSARDPRTGEKLFF. The V call is TRBV20-1, the J call TRBJ1-4; 8 nucleotides line up with TRBD1. Trimming at V came to 0 bases and at J to 8 bases, leaving 5 bases not matched to a gene. CDR3 length: 14 residues. The germline gives CDR1 DFQATT, CDR2 SNEGSKA (reference sequence).

The chain has TRBV5-4 and TRBJ2-1; no clear D. The CDR3 has 13 amino acids. The germline V gene encodes CDR1 SGHNT and CDR2 YYREEE (reference sequence). V lost 2 bases, J lost 6 bases, and 9 bases lay in between. CDR3 protein: CASSLRHGNEQFF. CDR3 in DNA: TGTGCCAGCAGCTTAAGGCACGGCAATGAGCAGTTCTTC.

To note about this clonotype: A much bigger clone sits one base away, suggesting this may be a read error. The gene calls are TRBV5-1 and TRBJ1-1; no firm D call. The germline V gene encodes CDR1 SGHRS and CDR2 YFSETQ. The CDR3 runs to 12 residues. CDR3 DNA sequence: TGCGCCGGCAGCTCAGACTCGACGGGGGCTTTCTTT. Its translation: CAGSSDSTGAFF.

This clonotype was detected ten times or more. V is TRBV10-3 and J is TRBJ1-4, with unresolved D. CDR1 ENHRY and CDR2 SYGVKD come from the germline V gene. Trimming took off 10 bases at V and 8 bases at J, with 17 bases between the two ends. The CDR3 loop spans 13 amino acids. CDR3 coding DNA: TGTGCCACGGGTGCGGGTTTTGGGGAAAAACTGTTTTTT. It is translated as CATGAGFGEKLFF.

This clonotype appeared a few times. This chain connects TRBV20-1 to TRBJ2-1; D gene unclear. The V and J ends lost 0 bases and 2 bases respectively, with 14 bases between them. CDR1 is DFQATT and CDR2 is SNEGSKA in the germline V gene (reference sequence). This CDR3 contains 16 residues. The CDR3 DNA reads as TGCAGTGCTAGAGATCTTCTCGCGAACACCTACAATGAGCAGTTCTTC. This encodes CSARDLLANTYNEQFF.

This clonotype occurred a few times. This chain uses TRBV5-1 with TRBJ2-5; D gene uncertain. This CDR3 spans 14 amino acids. Germline CDR1 SGHRS, CDR2 YFSETQ. V was shortened by 3 bases and J by 1 base, with 10 bases between the two germline ends. The CDR3 sequence is CASSSVGAQETQYF. The CDR3 DNA follows: TGCGCCAGCAGCTCGGTGGGTGCCCAAGAGACCCAGTACTTC.

The V and J genes are TRBV7-8 and TRBJ2-2, with TRBD1 matching over 10 bases. Looked up from germline, CDR1 is SGHVS and CDR2 is FQNEAQ. This CDR3 has 17 residues. V trimming: 1 base; J trimming: 5 bases; junction bases outside the gene matches: 7. The CDR3 region is CASSLGWDRGRTGELFF. In nucleotides, the CDR3 is TGTGCCAGCAGCTTAGGGTGGGACAGGGGACGGACCGGGGAGCTGTTTTTT.

This clonotype has ten or more counts. V and J are TRBV29-1 and TRBJ1-1, with TRBD1 identical over 10 bases. The CDR3 runs to 11 residues. Trimming took 6 bases from V and 7 from J; bases not matched to a gene: 2. Per the germline V gene, CDR1 is SQVTM and CDR2 is ANQGSEA. The CDR3 region is CSVTGGGEAFF. The CDR3 region has the DNA TGCAGCGTGACAGGGGGCGGTGAAGCTTTCTTT.